This TCR beta chain was captured in a study of neurological immune-mediated disorders. Study results and limitations: Because no CDR3 amino acid sequences were shared across subjects by expanded clones, private repertoires were suggested in all groups.

This clonotype was recorded at least ten times. Its antigen is currently unknown. Stated time point: technical triplicate 1. The starting material, 2 million PBMCs stored at -80 C, gave rise to the unsorted libraries. This CDR3 has 16 residues. V lost 3 bases and J lost 4; bases outside the gene matches: 8. Germline values: CDR1 SGHRS, CDR2 YFSETQ. The cDNA came from 5'RACE with 10-nucleotide random UMIs. MiXCR, applied by TCRdb to the 5' RACE reads, yields one record per CDR3 protein. Of roughly 38,000 distinct CDR3 sequences listed, 11% are singletons. V is TRBV5-1 and J is TRBJ2-1; 9 bases match TRBD1. Sequenced material: PBMCs. This TCR derives from a man aged 55 to 70 with HTLV-1-associated myelopathy (HAM/TSP). The CDR3 spells CASSSTPGQGYNEQFF. DNA of the CDR3: TGCGCCAGCAGCTCCACTCCGGGACAGGGTTACAATGAGCAGTTCTTC.